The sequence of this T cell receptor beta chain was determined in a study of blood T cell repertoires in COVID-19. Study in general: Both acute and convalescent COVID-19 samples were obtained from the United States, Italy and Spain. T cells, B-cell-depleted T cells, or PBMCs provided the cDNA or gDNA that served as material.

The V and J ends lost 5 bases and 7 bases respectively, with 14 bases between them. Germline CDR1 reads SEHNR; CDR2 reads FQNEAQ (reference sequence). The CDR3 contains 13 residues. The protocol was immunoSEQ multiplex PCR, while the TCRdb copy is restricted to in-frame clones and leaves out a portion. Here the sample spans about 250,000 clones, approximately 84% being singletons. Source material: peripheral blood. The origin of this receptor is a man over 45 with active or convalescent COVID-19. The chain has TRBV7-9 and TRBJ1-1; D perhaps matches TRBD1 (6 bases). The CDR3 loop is CASSLRQVNEAFF. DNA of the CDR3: TGTGCCAGCAGCCTACGACAGGTAAATGAAGCTTTCTTT.